This is a list of T cell receptor beta chains from one sample in a study of molecular identifiers for immune sequencing clone quantification. TCRdb recomputed calls from the PCR reads with MiXCR, one row per CDR3 protein. The data show about 60,000 distinct CDR3 sequences, under 20% seen once. Specimen: naive CD8+ T cells from blood, with Jurkat cell RNA spiked in. Source of these receptors: a human donor in good health. Some libraries in this study had Jurkat cell RNA spiked in. Each CDR3 is given with its conserved first and last residue. The D gene is left open where the match is weak. Part of the rows lack a size; the others show once, few, many or a class for expanded clones.

d_call | clone_size | j_call | v_call | cdr3_aa | cdr3_nt
TRBD2 | many | TRBJ2-7 | TRBV29-1 | CSVILAVTYEQYF | TGCAGCGTTATACTAGCGGTTACCTACGAGCAGTACTTC
TRBD2 | many | TRBJ2-3 | TRBV28 | CASSTLAGKDTQYF | TGTGCCAGCAGCACCCTAGCGGGAAAAGATACGCAGTATTTT
- | many | TRBJ1-5 | TRBV11-2 | CASSLAGGGDSNQPQHF | TGTGCCAGCAGCTTAGCGGGGGGGGGAGATAGCAATCAGCCCCAGCATTTT
- | many | TRBJ2-1 | TRBV27 | CASSGAPGNEQFF | TGTGCCAGTTCAGGGGCCCCCGGCAATGAGCAGTTCTTC
- | many | TRBJ2-3 | TRBV7-9 | CASSLAFRGPPGEDTQYF | TGTGCCAGCAGCTTAGCATTTCGGGGGCCCCCCGGAGAAGATACGCAGTATTTT
- | many | TRBJ2-2 | TRBV15 | CATSRERDNTGELFF | TGTGCCACCAGCAGAGAGCGGGACAACACCGGGGAGCTGTTTTTT
TRBD2 | many | TRBJ2-7 | TRBV4-3 | CASSQGLAFYEQYF | TGCGCCAGCAGCCAAGGACTAGCTTTCTACGAGCAGTACTTC
- | - | TRBJ2-1 | TRBV11-1 | CASTRRVFDEQFF | TGTGCCAGCACCCGACGCGTTTTCGATGAGCAGTTCTTC
TRBD2 | few | TRBJ2-4 | TRBV5-4 | CASSFWTGTRTNIQYF | TGTGCCAGCAGCTTTTGGACCGGGACTAGGACGAACATTCAGTACTTC
TRBD1 | many | TRBJ1-1 | TRBV4-1 | CASSQAPGTGSLVTEAFF | TGCGCCAGCAGCCAAGCTCCCGGGACAGGGTCCTTGGTCACTGAAGCTTTCTTT
TRBD2 | many | TRBJ2-3 | TRBV20-1 | CSAQRWLAGDADTQYF | TGCAGTGCGCAACGGTGGCTAGCGGGAGACGCGGATACGCAGTATTTT
- | many | TRBJ2-7 | TRBV28 | CASRPWTAEYEQYF | TGTGCCAGCAGACCCTGGACAGCTGAATACGAGCAGTACTTC
- | many | TRBJ2-3 | TRBV5-6 | CASRPPGLTTDTQYF | TGTGCCAGCAGGCCCCCGGGACTTACCACAGATACGCAGTATTTT
- | few | TRBJ2-7 | TRBV4-2 | CASGTFMDEQYF | TGTGCCAGCGGAACCTTCATGGACGAGCAGTACTTC
- | many | TRBJ1-5 | TRBV24-1 | CATSDFGQPQHF | TGTGCCACCAGTGATTTCGGTCAGCCCCAGCATTTT
TRBD2 | many | TRBJ2-5 | TRBV5-5 | CASSPYLAGVEETQYF | TGTGCCAGCAGCCCATATCTAGCGGGAGTAGAAGAGACCCAGTACTTC
- | - | TRBJ2-2 | TRBV2 | CASSPTHTGELFF | TGTGCCAGCAGTCCCACCCACACCGGGGAGCTGTTTTTT
TRBD1 | medium-sized | TRBJ2-3 | TRBV29-1 | CSVEGTGVIDTQYF | TGCAGCGTTGAAGGGACAGGGGTGATAGATACGCAGTATTTT
TRBD1 | many | TRBJ1-5 | TRBV19 | CASKKGQGIHQPQHF | TGTGCCAGTAAAAAGGGACAGGGTATCCATCAGCCCCAGCATTTT
- | few | TRBJ2-4 | TRBV2 | CASSEVPLGTKNIQYF | TGTGCCAGCAGTGAAGTCCCCCTCGGCACCAAAAACATTCAGTACTTC
- | many | TRBJ1-4 | TRBV6-5 | CASSYQTGGPVELFF | TGTGCCAGCAGTTACCAGACCGGAGGGCCCGTGGAACTGTTTTTT
- | many | TRBJ2-7 | TRBV29-1 | CSARIVLGEQYF | TGCAGCGCTAGAATAGTTTTGGGTGAGCAGTACTTC
- | many | TRBJ2-2 | TRBV20-1 | CSASPGDGTGELFF | TGCAGTGCTAGCCCAGGGGATGGCACCGGGGAGCTGTTTTTT
TRBD1 | many | TRBJ2-7 | TRBV20-1 | CSARTQGFRDEQYF | TGCAGTGCTAGAACACAGGGGTTCCGAGACGAGCAGTACTTC
- | many | TRBJ2-5 | TRBV5-6 | CASSLAGASETQYF | TGTGCCAGCAGCTTGGCCGGGGCGTCCGAGACCCAGTACTTC
- | many | TRBJ2-7 | TRBV24-1 | CATSSSYSSYEQYF | TGTGCCACCTCAAGTTCGTACAGCTCCTACGAGCAGTACTTC
TRBD1 | few | TRBJ2-7 | TRBV7-9 | CASSHRTGGDLGEQYF | TGTGCCAGCAGCCACAGGACAGGGGGTGATCTTGGGGAGCAGTACTTC
- | few | TRBJ2-7 | TRBV11-3 | CASRDTRRSYEQYF | TGTGCCAGCAGGGACACAAGGAGGTCCTACGAGCAGTACTTC
TRBD1 | many | TRBJ1-2 | TRBV7-2 | CASSLPGQIYYGYTF | TGTGCCAGCAGCCTTCCGGGACAGATATACTATGGCTACACCTTC
TRBD2 | many | TRBJ2-2 | TRBV11-2 | CASSLPSSGITGELFF | TGTGCCAGCAGCTTACCATCTAGCGGAATCACCGGGGAGCTGTTTTTT
- | many | TRBJ2-3 | TRBV2 | CASFAENTDTQYF | TGTGCCAGCTTCGCTGAAAACACAGATACGCAGTATTTT
TRBD1 | medium-sized | TRBJ2-7 | TRBV30 | CAWGPGTDGHEQYF | TGTGCCTGGGGCCCTGGGACAGACGGCCACGAGCAGTACTTC
- | - | TRBJ1-1 | TRBV5-6 | CASSFWAAEAFF | TGTGCCAGCAGCTTCTGGGCAGCTGAAGCTTTCTTT
TRBD2 | once | TRBJ2-1 | TRBV11-2 | CASSLFASGNAQFF | TGTGCCAGCAGCTTATTTGCTAGCGGGAATGCGCAGTTCTTC
TRBD1 | many | TRBJ1-2 | TRBV20-1 | CSATGTGYGYTF | TGCAGTGCCACCGGGACAGGTTATGGCTACACCTTC
- | - | TRBJ2-7 | TRBV30 | CAWSGEEQQYF | TGTGCCTGGAGTGGTGAGGAGCAGCAGTACTTC
- | - | TRBJ2-2 | TRBV5-1 | CASISGPCNTGELFF | TGCGCCAGCATTTCGGGTCCTTGCAACACCGGGGAGCTGTTTTTT
TRBD2 | many | TRBJ2-7 | TRBV7-8 | CASSLALAAAIPNRYEQYF | TGTGCCAGCAGCTTAGCCCTAGCGGCCGCCATACCAAACCGCTACGAGCAGTACTTC
- | many | TRBJ1-4 | TRBV7-9 | CASSASGANEKLFF | TGTGCCAGCAGCGCTTCAGGGGCTAATGAAAAACTGTTTTTT
- | many | TRBJ1-2 | TRBV19 | CASSSAIPVGSGYTF | TGTGCCAGTAGTTCTGCCATACCGGTCGGCAGCGGCTACACCTTC
TRBD2 | few | TRBJ2-7 | TRBV7-8 | CASSLARAGTYEQYF | TGTGCCAGCAGCTTAGCCCGAGCGGGGACCTACGAGCAGTACTTC
TRBD1 | many | TRBJ1-1 | TRBV4-1 | CASSPTTGVDTEAFF | TGCGCCAGCAGCCCGACCACAGGGGTTGACACTGAAGCTTTCTTT
TRBD2 | many | TRBJ2-7 | TRBV7-9 | CASSPGVGLAGSEQYF | TGTGCCAGCAGCCCCGGGGTCGGACTAGCGGGATCCGAGCAGTACTTC
TRBD1 | many | TRBJ2-4 | TRBV28 | CASSSNPGQGAAKNIQYF | TGTGCCAGCAGTTCCAATCCGGGACAGGGGGCTGCCAAAAACATTCAGTACTTC
- | - | TRBJ2-2 | TRBV12-3/TRBV12-4 | CASSFPSSGNTGELFF | TGTGCCAGCAGTTTCCCTAGCTCCGGGAACACCGGGGAGCTGTTTTTT
- | few | TRBJ2-1 | TRBV11-2 | CASSYTYNEQFF | TGTGCCAGCAGCTATACCTACAATGAGCAGTTCTTC
- | - | TRBJ2-1 | TRBV7-9 | CASSSSLGKAEQFF | TGTGCCAGCAGCTCCTCCCTGGGGAAGGCTGAGCAGTTCTTC
- | many | TRBJ2-7 | TRBV27 | CASSFRGSYEQYF | TGTGCCAGCAGTTTTAGGGGGAGCTACGAGCAGTACTTC
- | many | TRBJ2-5 | TRBV28 | CASSFYKGQETQYF | TGTGCCAGCAGTTTTTATAAGGGGCAAGAGACCCAGTACTTC
- | many | TRBJ2-7 | TRBV7-8 | CASSPPAYEQYF | TGTGCCAGCAGCCCACCCGCCTACGAGCAGTACTTC
- | - | TRBJ2-1 | TRBV20-1 | CSAILGYNEQFF | TGCAGTGCTATTTTAGGTTACAATGAGCAGTTCTTC
TRBD2 | - | TRBJ2-1 | TRBV5-1 | CASSTTSGEQFF | TGCGCCAGCAGCACGACTAGCGGCGAGCAGTTCTTC
- | - | TRBJ2-5 | TRBV19 | CASSILGDETQYF | TGTGCCAGTAGTATACTTGGGGATGAGACCCAGTACTTC
TRBD2 | many | TRBJ2-7 | TRBV28 | CASSQGLEFNEQYF | TGTGCCAGCAGTCAGGGACTAGAATTCAACGAGCAGTACTTC
- | few | TRBJ1-2 | TRBV12-3/TRBV12-4 | CASSFGVGGYTF | TGTGCCAGCAGTTTTGGAGTTGGGGGCTACACCTTC
- | many | TRBJ2-2 | TRBV30 | CAWSSGTLNTGELFF | TGTGCCTGGAGTTCCGGGACGTTGAACACCGGGGAGCTGTTTTTT
- | - | TRBJ2-5 | TRBV11-2 | CASSLALGDPLETQYF | TGTGCCAGCAGCTTAGCATTGGGTGACCCTTTGGAGACCCAGTACTTC
- | - | TRBJ1-1 | TRBV18 | CASSSGEAFF | TGTGCCAGCTCCTCGGGGGAAGCTTTCTTT
- | many | TRBJ2-1 | TRBV10-3 | CAISEAESSYNEQFF | TGTGCCATCAGTGAAGCGGAAAGCTCCTACAATGAGCAGTTCTTC